This is a list of T cell receptor beta chains from one sample in a study of post-analysis software for immune sequencing data. TCRdb fed the PCR reads into MiXCR, producing one record per CDR3 protein. This table holds roughly 870,000 distinct CDR3 sequences, roughly half found once. The specimen was blood. These receptors were collected from a girl aged 5-17 years with multiple sclerosis. Both conserved end residues are part of each CDR3. D genes are given only for firm matches. Clone size is not always given. Where it is, it says once, few, many or a class for expanded clones.

d_call clone_size j_call v_call cdr3_nt cdr3_aa
. . TRBJ1-2 TRBV6-5 TGTGCCAGCAGTTTAACCTGGGCAGGGACTAACTATGGCTACACCTTC CASSLTWAGTNYGYTF
TRBD2 . TRBJ2-1 TRBV20-1 TGCAGTGCTAGAGATCTAGCCGGGGGGAAGGAGCAGTTCTTC CSARDLAGGKEQFF
. . TRBJ2-5 TRBV6-2/TRBV6-3 TGTGCCACGAGGGAGGCCATCCAAGAGACCCAGTACTTC CATREAIQETQYF
TRBD2 . TRBJ2-1 TRBV20-1 TGCAGTGCTAGAGACTTAGCGGGAGGGAGGCACAATGAGCAGTTCTTC CSARDLAGGRHNEQFF
. . TRBJ1-2 TRBV7-2 TGTGCCAGCAGCCGTGCAGGGGATGCTAACTATGGCTACACCTTC CASSRAGDANYGYTF
TRBD2 . TRBJ2-5 TRBV29-1 TGCAGCGTTATCCCGGGACTAGCAAACCAAGAGACCCAGTACTTC CSVIPGLANQETQYF
TRBD2 . TRBJ2-1 TRBV5-1 TGCGCCAGCAGCTTGGGGGGAGGGGTCGGAGGATACAATGAGCAGTTCTTC CASSLGGGVGGYNEQFF
. . TRBJ2-1 TRBV18 TGTGCCAGCTCACCGAGGAGTCGCGATGAGCAGTTCTTC CASSPRSRDEQFF
TRBD1 . TRBJ1-2 TRBV29-1 TGCGGCGTTGAGATCCGGGACAGGGAAAACTATGGCTACACCTTC CGVEIRDRENYGYTF
. once TRBJ1-2 TRBV6-1 TGTGCCAGCAGTGAGAGTGGAAAGGTGTACGGCTACACCTTC CASSESGKVYGYTF
. . TRBJ2-7 TRBV27 TGTGCCAGCAGGGTCGCCATAGGGCCCACCTACGAGCAGTACTTC CASRVAIGPTYEQYF
TRBD1 . TRBJ1-4 TRBV11-2 TGTGCCAGCAGCGGACAGGGGGCCCTTAATGAAAAACTGTTTTTT CASSGQGALNEKLFF
TRBD1 few TRBJ2-7 TRBV5-1 TGCGCCAGCAGCTTGGCAGACAGGGTAGGCGAGCAGTACTTC CASSLADRVGEQYF
TRBD1 . TRBJ2-5 TRBV5-1 TGCGCCAGCAGCTTGGAATCCAACAGGGGACCCTCTACGCAGCAGTACTTC CASSLESNRGPSTQQYF